These 27 T cell receptor beta chains share one sample of origin, sequenced in a study of T-cell memory formation after mild COVID-19. TCRdb re-analysed the 5' RACE reads in MiXCR, keeping a single row per CDR3 protein. In the table there are roughly 200,000 distinct CDR3 sequences, around 9.1% of which are singletons. The source material was PBMCs or a T cell subset sorted from them (not recorded which). These receptors were collected from a man younger than 35 who had mild COVID-19 (a few samples of this study predate the infection). Cell type and time point are not known.

This clonotype was detected only a few times. This chain joins TRBV6-2 or TRBV6-3 and TRBJ2-7; D possibly corresponds to TRBD1 (6 bases). There are 14 residues in the CDR3. V was pared by 6 bases and J by 0 bases, with 12 bases between. From germline, CDR1 is MNHEY and CDR2 SVGEGT. CDR3 residues: CASRYTGNSYEQYV. The DNA of the CDR3 is TGTGCCAGCAGGTACACAGGGAACTCCTACGAGCAGTACGTC.

This clonotype was picked up a small number of times. V usage is TRBV6-6 and J usage is TRBJ2-3, with 13 bases matching TRBD2. This CDR3 contains 15 residues. With 6 bases clipped from V and 6 bases from J, the junction kept 6 bases outside the gene matches. Looked up from germline, CDR1 is MNHNY and CDR2 is SVGAGI (reference sequence). DNA of the CDR3: TGTGCCAGCAGGGAACTAGCGGGGGGGCAGGATACGCAGTATTTT. Amino acid sequence: CASRELAGGQDTQYF.

The chain couples TRBV20-1 to TRBJ2-5; either TRBD1 or TRBD2 may supply D (5 bases each). Trimming cost V 6 bases and J 2 bases, with 10 bases left between them. Germline CDR1 reads DFQATT; CDR2 reads SNEGSKA (reference sequence). The CDR3 is 12 amino acids. This CDR3 reads CSARGDQETQYF. CDR3 nucleotide sequence: TGCAGTGCACGGGGCGATCAAGAGACCCAGTACTTC.

This clonotype was found many times. The chain uses TRBV5-1 and TRBJ1-5; 9 bases are shared with TRBD1. The CDR3 runs to 14 residues. After removal of 3 bases from V and 7 bases from J, the junction contained 5 bases not matched to a gene. Germline V lookup: CDR1 SGHRS, CDR2 YFSETQ. CDR3 DNA: TGCGCCAGCAGCTGGACAGGGGAAGGCCAGCCCCAGCATTTT. Protein: CASSWTGEGQPQHF.

The rearrangement uses TRBV2 and TRBJ1-6; no clear D. The CDR3 runs 16 residues. Germline V gene lookup returns CDR1 SNHLY and CDR2 FYNNEI. Trimming left V 4 bases short and J 0 bases short, with 10 bases between. The CDR3 DNA follows: TGTGCCAGCAGTGGAGACCCGAGCTCCTATAATTCACCCCTCCACTTT. As protein: CASSGDPSSYNSPLHF. Looking up the rest from reference TRBV2 and TRBJ1-6 gives the full variable domain: EPEVTQTPSHQVTQMGQEVILRCVPISNHLYFYWYRQILGQKVEFLVSFYNNEISEKSEIFDDQFSVERPDGSNFTLKIRSTKLEDSAMYFCASSGDPSSYNSPLHFGNGTRLTVT.

This clonotype showed up many times. J is TRBJ2-5 and V is TRBV7-2; TRBD2 agrees at 7 bases. The CDR3 sequence is 17 residues long. J lost 5 bases, V lost 5 bases, and 17 bases had no gene match. CDR1 and CDR2 (germline): SGHTA, FQGNSA. CDR3 sequence reads: CASSVGRGSRSHETQYF. In DNA form, the CDR3 reads TGTGCCAGCAGCGTAGGGCGGGGGAGCCGGAGCCATGAGACCCAGTACTTC.

This clonotype was counted only a few times. The chain joins TRBV7-2 to TRBJ2-4, with D possibly matching TRBD1 (6 bases). The CDR3 loop spans 12 amino acids. Trimming took off 0 bases at V and 15 bases at J, with 12 bases between the two ends. Per the germline V gene, CDR1 is SGHTA and CDR2 is FQGNSA. CDR3 nucleotide sequence: TGTGCCAGCAGCTTAGCCGGACAGAAGAGGTACTTC. This translates into CASSLAGQKRYF.

In this sample, this clonotype turned up many times. The junction and the germline gene differ at one end; a read error may be behind it. The chain has TRBV7-2 and TRBJ2-3, with D possibly matching TRBD2 (5 bases). The CDR3 totals 14 residues. Germline assignment: CDR1 SGHTA and CDR2 FQGNSA. CDR3 nucleotide sequence: TGCGCCAGCTCCTCTGGAGGCTTCACAGATACGCAGTATTTT. Protein sequence: CASSSGGFTDTQYF.

This chain links TRBV7-3 with TRBJ2-5, with TRBD2 matching over 7 bases. CDR3 size: 16 residues. Losses at the gene ends were 5 bases for V and 1 base for J; bases not matched to a gene: 10. Germline lookup yields CDR1 SGHTA and CDR2 FQGTGA. The CDR3 region has the DNA TGTGCCAGCAGCCTCTCCCAGCGGGGTCCCCAAGAGACCCAGTACTTC. Its protein product is CASSLSQRGPQETQYF.

This clonotype turned up a few times. V gene TRBV30 combines with J gene TRBJ2-5; no clear D gene. The ends were cut back, 0 bases at V and 5 bases at J, with 7 bases in the middle. Germline CDR1 reads GTSNPN; CDR2 reads SVGIG (reference sequence). The length of the CDR3 is 12 residues. The DNA for the CDR3 is TGTGCCTGGAGTGTAAATGGGGAGACCCAGTACTTC. This gives the protein CAWSVNGETQYF.

This clonotype was observed a handful of times. The chain combines TRBV12-3 or TRBV12-4 with TRBJ1-4; 9 nucleotides line up with TRBD1. CDR3 size: 16 residues. V dropped 1 base and J dropped 7; count of bases not matched to a gene: 7. CDR3 amino acids: CASSLGPGTGSEKLFF. The CDR3 nucleotides are TGTGCCAGCAGTTTAGGGCCCGGGACAGGGAGTGAAAAACTGTTTTTT.

The chain couples TRBV6-5 to TRBJ1-2, with D perhaps TRBD1 (6 bases). Germline V gene lookup returns CDR1 MNHEY and CDR2 SVGAGI. This CDR3 region has 14 residues. The V gene lost 6 bases and the J gene lost 2 bases, with 13 bases spanning the gap. For the CDR3, the DNA is TGTGCCAGCAGCCCCGGACAGAACAACTATGGCTACACCTTC. Amino acids: CASSPGQNNYGYTF.

There are a few counts of this clonotype. The chain carries TRBV7-2 and TRBJ1-6; D not certain. Germline assignment: CDR1 SGHTA and CDR2 FQGNSA. Trimming removed 3 bases at V and 3 bases at J, with 3 bases between. The CDR3 is 13 residues long. CDR3: CASSFNYNSPLHF. As DNA, the CDR3 is TGTGCCAGCAGCTTTAACTATAATTCACCCCTCCACTTT.

This clonotype has at least ten counts. The chain couples TRBV3-1 to TRBJ2-1; no firm D call. This CDR3 is 16 amino acids long. V was clipped by 4 bases and J by 0 bases, with 13 bases between them. The germline CDR1 and CDR2 sequences are LGHDT and YNNKEL (reference sequence). DNA for the CDR3: TGTGCCAGCAGCCCATATGGCCAGAGCTCCTACAATGAGCAGTTCTTC. This translates into CASSPYGQSSYNEQFF.

The chain combines TRBV4-3 with TRBJ2-1; 7 bases are shared with TRBD2. After removal of 4 bases from V and 0 bases from J, the junction contained 6 bases not matched to a gene. The CDR3 length is 16 residues. In germline, CDR1 is LGHNA, CDR2 YSLEER. CDR3 sequence reads: CASSPGWGGSYNEQFF. CDR3 nucleotides: TGCGCCAGCAGCCCCGGTTGGGGGGGCTCCTACAATGAGCAGTTCTTC.

This clonotype appeared many times. J is TRBJ2-7 and V is TRBV11-1, with 9 bases identical to TRBD1. This CDR3 has 14 residues. Germline values: CDR1 SGHAT, CDR2 FQDESV (reference sequence). Losses at the gene ends were 8 bases for V and 2 bases for J; bases not matched to a gene: 7. In DNA form, the CDR3 reads TGTGCCAGCTGTGACAGGGGGAACCCCTACGAGCAGTACTTC. Protein product: CASCDRGNPYEQYF. Full variable domain (missing parts from reference TRBV11-1 and TRBJ2-7): EAEVAQSPRYKITEKSQAVAFWCDPISGHATLYWYRQILGQGPELLVQFQDESVVDDSQLPKDRFSAERLKGVDSTLKIQPAELGDSAMYLCASCDRGNPYEQYFGPGTRLTVT.

The chain joins TRBV5-1 to TRBJ1-1, with 7 nucleotides matching TRBD1. Germline CDR1 reads SGHRS; CDR2 reads YFSETQ. Germline trimming cut 0 bases from V and 4 bases from J; bases unmatched to any gene: 6. The CDR3 is made up of 15 amino acids. CDR3 sequence reads: CASSLDRGGGTEAFF. CDR3 sequence (DNA): TGCGCCAGCAGCTTGGACAGGGGAGGTGGCACTGAAGCTTTCTTT.

This clonotype was counted a few times. This chain uses TRBV28 with TRBJ1-1, with TRBD1 matching 9 bases. The trim removed 5 bases at V and 8 bases at J, leaving 9 bases unmatched. Looked up from germline, CDR1 is MDHEN and CDR2 is SYDVKM. The CDR3 is 14 amino acids. CDR3 in DNA: TGTGCCAGCAGTGTACCCGGGACAGGGAGAGAAGCTTTCTTT. Encoded protein: CASSVPGTGREAFF. The variable domain in full, with the rest retrieved from reference TRBV28 and TRBJ1-1, is DVKVTQSSRYLVKRTGEKVFLECVQDMDHENMFWYRQDPGLGLRLIYFSYDVKMKEKGDIPEGYSVSREKKERFSLILESASTNQTSMYLCASSVPGTGREAFFGQGTRLTVV.

This clonotype was seen ten or more times. This chain uses TRBV7-6 with TRBJ2-4, with 9 positions matching TRBD1. The CDR3 has 14 amino acids. V lost 4 bases and J lost 8; bases outside the gene matches: 6. CDR1 is SGHVS and CDR2 is FNYEAQ in the germline V gene. The CDR3 is CASSSPGQGDIQYF. The CDR3 DNA is TGTGCCAGCAGCTCCCCGGGACAGGGAGACATTCAGTACTTC.

This clonotype was counted between two and nine times. The rearrangement uses TRBV20-1 and TRBJ2-2; TRBD1 agrees at 8 bases. Germline V gene data show CDR1 as DFQATT and CDR2 as SNEGSKA (reference sequence). The CDR3 is 17 amino acids. V was pared by 1 base and J by 1 base, with 8 bases of the junction left unmatched. The CDR3 coding sequence is TGCAGTGCTAGAGCCCTCTCGGGGACAGGGAACACCGGGGAGCTGTTTTTT. Protein sequence: CSARALSGTGNTGELFF.

This clonotype turned up a few times. This rearrangement joins TRBV12-3 or TRBV12-4 to TRBJ1-1; D remains ambiguous. V lost 6 bases and J 8 bases, leaving 10 bases between the germline ends. The CDR3 has 11 amino acids. CDR3 sequence reads: CASRSQLEAFF. CDR3 nucleotide sequence: TGTGCCAGCAGGTCTCAGCTCGAAGCTTTCTTT.

J is TRBJ2-2 and V is TRBV10-2; no definite D call. This CDR3 has 12 residues. The germline gives CDR1 WSHSY, CDR2 SAAADI. Between the trimmed V and J ends, which lost 1 base and 6 bases, there was a span of 3 bases. The CDR3 loop is CASSEWAGELFF. CDR3 coding DNA: TGCGCCAGCAGTGAGTGGGCCGGGGAGCTGTTTTTT.

The J gene is TRBJ2-7, the V gene TRBV5-1; D is uncertain. The germline V gene encodes CDR1 SGHRS and CDR2 YFSETQ. Trimming shortened V by 0 bases and J by 5 bases, and 6 bases separated the two germline ends. The CDR3 extends over 12 amino acids. The CDR3 coding sequence is TGCGCCAGCAGCTTGGACGGCCACGAGCAGTACGTC. Translated, it gives CASSLDGHEQYV.

There are a few counts of this clonotype. The chain uses TRBV5-1 and TRBJ2-7; 7 bases line up with TRBD1. The V gene's germline CDR1 is SGHRS and CDR2 YFSETQ. V was clipped by 0 bases and J by 3 bases; unmatched bases: 9. The CDR3 length is 16 residues. DNA for the CDR3: TGCGCCAGCAGCTTGGTGGGACAGCTACCCGGCTACGAGCAGTACTTC. Protein sequence: CASSLVGQLPGYEQYF.

This clonotype came up once. The V call is TRBV7-9, the J call TRBJ2-5; no clear D gene. Germline values: CDR1 SEHNR, CDR2 FQNEAQ (reference sequence). The V gene lost 4 bases and the J gene lost 4 bases, with 16 bases spanning the gap. This CDR3 is built from 15 residues. CDR3 sequence reads: CASSSRPSLVETQYF. CDR3 bases: TGTGCCAGCAGCTCCCGTCCCTCGTTGGTAGAGACCCAGTACTTC.

This clonotype was detected ten times or more. The J gene is TRBJ2-5, the V gene TRBV4-3, with D unclear. CDR3 length: 14 residues. Germline-derived CDR1 and CDR2 are LGHNA and YSLEER. V was cut by 2 bases and J by 3 bases, with 10 bases left in between. Written as DNA, the CDR3 is TGCGCCAGCAGCCAATTCCGTGGAGAAGAGACCCAGTACTTC. It codes for CASSQFRGEETQYF.

V usage is TRBV6-5 and J usage is TRBJ1-3; D is unresolved. Trimming pared 0 bases from V and 3 bases from J, leaving 24 bases between. Germline V lookup: CDR1 MNHEY, CDR2 SVGAGI. The length of the CDR3 is 20 residues. DNA for the CDR3: TGTGCCAGCAGTTACTCGATAGTTGAGGCAGGCGCGGAACATGGAAACACCATATATTTT. It specifies CASSYSIVEAGAEHGNTIYF.